The 9 T cell receptor beta chains below were found in one sample sequenced in a study of response to subunit inactivated influenza vaccine. TCRdb re-derived calls from the RT-PCR reads in MiXCR, one entry per CDR3 protein. In the table there are under 950,000 distinct CDR3 sequences, approximately 21% of which are singletons. The sample was PBMCs from blood, taken roughly 5 days after vaccination. Source of these receptors: a man in his forties or fifties who received an inactivated influenza vaccine.

This clonotype occurred a few times. The CDR3 region is CASRMNTGAAYEQYF. The CDR3 coding sequence is TGTGCCAGCAGAATGAACACGGGGGCTGCCTACGAGCAGTACTTC. The gene calls are TRBV28 and TRBJ2-7; either TRBD1 or TRBD2 may supply D (6 bases each). Germline assignment: CDR1 MDHEN and CDR2 SYDVKM. The ends were cut back, 6 bases at V and 2 bases at J, with 17 bases in the middle. This CDR3 spans 15 amino acids.

This clonotype showed up just once. J is TRBJ2-6 and V is TRBV7-9; D possibly corresponds to TRBD1 (6 bases). This CDR3 has 16 residues. Per the germline V gene, CDR1 is SEHNR and CDR2 is FQNEAQ (reference sequence). V was cut by 5 bases and J by 0 bases, with 11 bases left in between. CDR3 residues: CASSTMDSSGANVLTF. For the CDR3, the DNA is TGTGCCAGCAGCACCATGGACAGCTCTGGGGCCAACGTCCTGACTTTC.

There are a few counts of this clonotype. The chain has TRBV12-3 or TRBV12-4 and TRBJ1-1; D may be TRBD1 (6 bases). The CDR3 is 14 amino acids. Trimming removed 5 bases at V and 6 bases at J, with 16 bases between. The CDR3 bases are TGTGCCAGCAGTGAACAGGGCTCTGGCGCTGAAGCTTTCTTT. It specifies CASSEQGSGAEAFF.

The rearrangement uses TRBV5-1 and TRBJ2-3; TRBD2 might be the D (6 bases). Deletions cut 4 bases from V and 4 bases from J, with 16 bases between. The CDR3 runs 15 residues. The germline gives CDR1 SGHRS, CDR2 YFSETQ. The chain's CDR3 is CASSVGGPIADTQYF. The CDR3 bases are TGCGCCAGCAGCGTGGGGGGACCTATCGCAGATACGCAGTATTTT. The entire variable domain, with the rest obtained from reference TRBV5-1 and TRBJ2-3, is as follows: KAGVTQTPRYLIKTRGQQVTLSCSPISGHRSVSWYQQTPGQGLQFLFEYFSETQRNKGNFPGRFSGRQFSNSRSEMNVSTLELGDSALYLCASSVGGPIADTQYFGPGTRLTVL.

This CDR3 is CASSLAPGTETQYF. The CDR3 bases are TGTGCCAGCAGCTTAGCTCCGGGAACAGAGACCCAGTACTTC. This chain uses TRBV7-8 with TRBJ2-5; the D gene is possibly TRBD2 (5 bases). V was shortened by 0 bases and J by 4 bases, with 9 bases between the two germline ends. The CDR3 totals 14 residues. From germline, CDR1 is SGHVS and CDR2 FQNEAQ.

This chain connects TRBV11-2 to TRBJ2-5; 11 bases align to TRBD2. V lost 4 bases to trimming and J lost 0 bases; unmatched junction nucleotides: 4. The CDR3 totals 16 residues. Germline V gene sequence: CDR1 SGHAT, CDR2 FQNNGV. The DNA for the CDR3 is TGTGCCAGCAGCTACTCTAGCGGGGGGTACCAAGAGACCCAGTACTTC. Translated: CASSYSSGGYQETQYF.

This rearrangement joins TRBV2 to TRBJ2-3, with TRBD2 as a possible D gene (6 bases). CDR1 is SNHLY and CDR2 is FYNNEI in the germline V gene. The ends were cut back, 3 bases at V and 8 bases at J, with 15 bases in the middle. This CDR3 has 14 amino acids. CDR3 protein: CASSERGRPGTQYF. For the CDR3, the DNA is TGTGCCAGCAGTGAGCGGGGCCGGCCGGGTACGCAGTATTTT.

This clonotype was counted a few times. The V gene is TRBV12-3 or TRBV12-4, the J gene TRBJ2-1; TRBD2 is a possible D gene (6 bases). The CDR3 totals 14 residues. V lost 10 bases, J lost 1 base, and 14 bases lay in between. CDR3 coding DNA: TGTGCCACTCACCGGGCGGGATCCTACAATGAGCAGTTCTTC. Its protein is CATHRAGSYNEQFF.

The chain is built from TRBV25-1 and TRBJ2-7; either TRBD1 or TRBD2 may fit D (5 bases each). Trimming shortened V by 7 bases and J by 3 bases, and 22 bases separated the two germline ends. Germline assignment: CDR1 MGHDK and CDR2 SYGVNS. The CDR3 sequence is 16 residues long. CDR3 in DNA: TGTGCCAGCACCCCAAACCCCGCAACGGGGCACTACGAGCAGTACTTC. Protein product: CASTPNPATGHYEQYF.